One and the same sample provided the 4 T cell receptor beta chains below, sequenced in a study of CD8+ T cells in alopecia areata. Indicated treatment: oral pan-JAK inhibitor, 5-10 mg twice daily. Reverse transcription of extracted RNA yielded cDNA, which provided the sequencing template. Method: immunoSEQ multiplex PCR; TCRdb's copy keeps in-frame clones and lacks some. The sample lists about 210,000 clones, over 40% occurring once. The material sequenced was CD4+ T cells sorted from blood, taken at roughly week 36, from a patient treated with tofacitinib. The receptors were sampled from a human donor with alopecia areata.

The CDR3 is CASSSILAGERWYF. DNA for the CDR3: TGTGCCAGCAGCTCAATCCTAGCGGGAGAACGGTGGTACTTC. The chain joins TRBV5-6 to TRBJ2-7, with 10 nucleotides matching TRBD2. Germline V CDR1 and CDR2: SGHDT, YYEEEE. The trim removed 3 bases at V and 12 bases at J, leaving 12 bases unmatched. This CDR3 is built from 14 residues.

This sequence joins TRBV30 and TRBJ2-3; 9 bases align to TRBD2. V gave up 0 bases and J gave up 0 bases; unmatched junction bases: 4. The CDR3 totals 16 residues. Germline CDR1 reads GTSNPN; CDR2 reads SVGIG (reference sequence). In DNA form, the CDR3 reads TGTGCCTGGAGTGTTGGACTAGCGCCTAGCACAGATACGCAGTATTTT. Its protein product is CAWSVGLAPSTDTQYF. Filled out from reference TRBV30 and TRBJ2-3, the complete variable domain reads SQTIHQWPATLVQPVGSPLSLECTVEGTSNPNLYWYRQAAGRGLQLLFYSVGIGQISSEVPQNLSASRPQDRQFILSSKKLLLSDSGFYLCAWSVGLAPSTDTQYFGPGTRLTVL.

This chain connects TRBV29-1 to TRBJ2-5, with D possibly matching TRBD1 (5 bases). The end of the DNA aligns better with TRBJ2-7, so the J call may be wrong. The CDR3 contains 12 residues. CDR1 is SQVTM and CDR2 is ANQGSEA in the germline V gene. In DNA, the CDR3 is TGCAGCGTTGAGTCAGGGATCTACGAGCAGTACTTC. Translation gives CSVESGIYEQYF.

The rearrangement uses TRBV5-5 and TRBJ2-7, with 7 bases matching TRBD2. The CDR3 totals 15 residues. The germline V gene has CDR1 SGHKS and CDR2 YYEKEE (reference sequence). Germline trimming cut 2 bases from V and 6 bases from J; bases unmatched to any gene: 11. In DNA form, the CDR3 reads TGTGCCAGCAGCTTCTCGAGCGGGATACCCTCCGAGCAGTACTTC. Residues: CASSFSSGIPSEQYF.